A single sample is the source of the 16 T cell receptor beta chains below, sequenced in a study of cytomegalovirus exposure and HLA in healthy donors. This PCR relied on a set of 60 Vbeta primers and 13 Jbeta primers. Using immunoSEQ multiplex PCR, the repertoire was profiled, and TCRdb retains in-frame clones only, with some absent. The profile shows fewer than 85,000 clones, roughly 79% of them singletons. Sequencing was carried out using PBMCs. These receptors all stem from a male donor in good health and CMV-seropositive.

This rearrangement joins TRBV4-1 to TRBJ2-3; a weak D match, TRBD1 (6 bases). The germline V gene has CDR1 MGHRA and CDR2 YSYEKL. CDR3 length equals 14 residues. The V end lost 2 bases, the J end lost 4 bases, and 10 bases lay between the germline ends. CDR3 DNA sequence: TGCGCCAGCAGCCAACAGCAGGGGCCAGATACGCAGTATTTT. Encoded protein: CASSQQQGPDTQYF.

The V and J genes are TRBV19 and TRBJ2-2, with 7 nucleotides matching TRBD1. The CDR3 runs 16 residues. V dropped 5 bases and J dropped 3; count of bases not matched to a gene: 9. Germline V CDR1 and CDR2: LNHDA, SQIVND (reference sequence). CDR3: CASSQGQTLYTGELFF. CDR3 DNA: TGTGCCAGTAGTCAGGGACAGACCCTCTACACCGGGGAGCTGTTTTTT.

In nucleotides, the CDR3 is TGTGCCACCAGGCGTAGCCATAATGAAAAACTGTTTTTT. Protein sequence: CATRRSHNEKLFF. This rearrangement joins TRBV15 to TRBJ1-4; D gene unclear. The CDR3 is 13 residues long. V was pared by 6 bases and J by 4 bases, with 9 bases between. Germline-derived CDR1 and CDR2 are LNHNV and YYDKDF (reference sequence).

In DNA, the CDR3 is TGTGCCAGCAGCCCGGGACTAGGGGAAAACATTCAGTACTTC. Translated: CASSPGLGENIQYF. The V and J genes are TRBV4-2 and TRBJ2-4; 8 bases fit TRBD2. The junction had 4 bases not matched to a gene; V was cut back by 4 bases and J by 5 bases. The CDR3 sequence is 14 residues long. From germline, CDR1 is LGHNA and CDR2 YNFKEQ.

This clone has just a few counts. V usage is TRBV19 and J usage is TRBJ1-1, with a tentative D call TRBD1 (6 bases). The CDR3 runs to 13 residues. V was clipped by 7 bases and J by 5 bases, with 14 bases between them. Germline V CDR1 and CDR2: LNHDA, SQIVND (reference sequence). Here the CDR3 DNA reads TGTGCCAGTACGAGGGGGATAGGGACTGAAGCTTTCTTT. Residues: CASTRGIGTEAFF.

The chain couples TRBV7-9 to TRBJ1-1; D is unclear. Germline loops: CDR1 SEHNR, CDR2 FQNEAQ (reference sequence). The CDR3 has 12 residues. V lost 6 bases to trimming and J lost 6 bases, with 11 bases between them. The CDR3 DNA is TGTGCCAGCAGTAAAGAGGGATCTGAAGCTTTCTTT. It yields the protein CASSKEGSEAFF. Filled out from reference TRBV7-9 and TRBJ1-1, the complete variable domain reads DTGVSQNPRHKITKRGQNVTFRCDPISEHNRLYWYRQTLGQGPEFLTYFQNEAQLEKSRLLSDRFSAERPKGSFSTLEIQRTEQGDSAMYLCASSKEGSEAFFGQGTRLTVV.

This clone appeared a single time. The chain links TRBV2 to TRBJ2-7; D is ambiguous. This CDR3 has 13 residues. Per the germline V gene, CDR1 is SNHLY and CDR2 is FYNNEI. V dropped 7 bases and J dropped 7 bases, with 17 bases sitting between them. The DNA for the CDR3 is TGTGCCAGCAAATTCGACATCAGCCAGGAGCAGTACTTC. It translates to CASKFDISQEQYF.

The V and J genes are TRBV11-2 and TRBJ1-2; 8 bases match TRBD1. Germline values: CDR1 SGHAT, CDR2 FQNNGV. The CDR3 extends over 14 amino acids. V gave up 5 bases and J gave up 8 bases; unmatched junction bases: 10. The CDR3 sequence is CASSQGQGAGGYTF. CDR3 bases: TGTGCCAGCAGCCAAGGGCAGGGGGCGGGAGGCTACACCTTC.

The chain combines TRBV4-1 with TRBJ2-3, with no clear D. The CDR3 sequence is 13 residues long. From germline, CDR1 is MGHRA and CDR2 YSYEKL. V lost 6 bases, J lost 3 bases, and 10 bases lay in between. The CDR3 sequence is CASSYEVTDTQYF. The DNA of the CDR3 is TGCGCCAGCAGTTACGAGGTAACAGATACGCAGTATTTT.

This chain connects TRBV9 to TRBJ2-7; 12 bases agree with TRBD2. Germline V lookup: CDR1 SGDLS, CDR2 YYNGEE. The CDR3 loop spans 16 amino acids. V lost 5 bases, J lost 2 bases, and 8 bases stayed unmatched. CDR3: CASSLGLAGPPYEQYF. CDR3 nucleotides: TGTGCCAGCAGTCTTGGACTAGCGGGGCCCCCCTACGAGCAGTACTTC.

This clone appeared a few times. V usage is TRBV7-8 and J usage is TRBJ2-3, with TRBD1 identical over 7 bases. J was trimmed by 8 bases and V by 1 base; bases with no gene match: 18. Germline V gives CDR1 SGHVS, CDR2 FQNEAQ. The CDR3 covers 18 residues. The CDR3, as DNA: TGTGCCAGCAGCTTAGAGGCGGAATACAGGGGCAGAATGGGTACGCAGTATTTT. This translates into CASSLEAEYRGRMGTQYF.

This clone appeared once. The V call is TRBV5-1, the J call TRBJ2-1, with D possibly matching TRBD1 (5 bases). Trimming pared 0 bases from V and 12 bases from J, leaving 13 bases between. CDR1 and CDR2 (germline): SGHRS, YFSETQ. CDR3 length: 13 amino acids. Here the CDR3 reads CASSLEQAVMQFF. The CDR3 nucleotides are TGCGCCAGCAGCTTGGAACAGGCGGTAATGCAGTTCTTC.

This clone was observed a handful of times. The junction departs from germline at one end; a sequencing error may be responsible. The chain couples TRBV7-7 to TRBJ1-5; D gene uncertain. CDR3 length equals 13 residues. The V gene's germline CDR1 is SSHAT and CDR2 FNYEAQ (reference sequence). CDR3 protein: CASSLSRDQPQHF. Here the CDR3 DNA reads TGTGCTAGCAGCTTATCCCGTGATCAGCCCCAGCATTTT.

The CDR3 spells CASRAEGYNEQFF. The CDR3 DNA reads TGCGCCAGCAGAGCGGAGGGGTACAATGAGCAGTTCTTC. The chain links TRBV5-1 to TRBJ2-1, with D possibly TRBD2 on 6 matching bases. V was clipped by 5 bases and J by 4 bases, with 10 bases between them. CDR3 length equals 13 residues. Per the germline V gene, CDR1 is SGHRS and CDR2 is YFSETQ. Full variable domain (remainder filled in from reference TRBV5-1 and TRBJ2-1): KAGVTQTPRYLIKTRGQQVTLSCSPISGHRSVSWYQQTPGQGLQFLFEYFSETQRNKGNFPGRFSGRQFSNSRSEMNVSTLELGDSALYLCASRAEGYNEQFFGPGTRLTVL.

This rearrangement joins TRBV28 to TRBJ2-3, with 13 bases aligning to TRBD2. The trim removed 5 bases at V and 4 bases at J, leaving 9 bases unmatched. Germline V gene sequence: CDR1 MDHEN, CDR2 SYDVKM. CDR3 length: 17 amino acids. Here the CDR3 DNA reads TGTGCCAGCAGTCCCTCTGGAACTAGCGGGAGGGCAGATACGCAGTATTTT. Residues: CASSPSGTSGRADTQYF.

This chain joins TRBV27 and TRBJ2-5; D not resolved. V shed 6 bases and J shed 1 base, with 9 bases lying between them. The CDR3 runs to 13 residues. Germline lookup yields CDR1 MNHEY and CDR2 SMNVEV (reference sequence). CDR3 loop: CASRTLSQETQYF. DNA for the CDR3: TGTGCCAGCAGAACCCTCAGCCAAGAGACCCAGTACTTC.